A selection of T cell receptor beta chains follows, all from one sample in a study of cytomegalovirus exposure and HLA in healthy donors. Here immunoSEQ multiplex PCR was the method, and the copy in TCRdb shows in-frame clones only, minus some. The data show over 130,000 clones, with about four fifths seen just once and roughly 6.7% held by the top ten. Material: PBMCs. These receptors originate from a man aged 50 to 59 in good health and CMV-seropositive. The CDR3 runs from the conserved cysteine through the conserved F or W. Fields, in order: J gene, D gene, CDR3 length, V gene, clone size, CDR3 DNA, CDR3 protein. The D gene is left open where the match is weak. Clone size is not always given. Where it is, it says once, few, many or a class for expanded clones.

TRBJ1-4	NA	14	TRBV28	few	TGTGCCAGCAGCCAGACAGACACTAATGAAAAACTGTTTTTT	CASSQTDTNEKLFF
TRBJ1-5	NA	16	TRBV19	NA	TGTGCCAGTAGTCGCGGGTCACAATTCTTCAATCAGCCCCAGCATTTT	CASSRGSQFFNQPQHF
TRBJ2-6	NA	15	TRBV7-8	once	TGTGCCAGCAGCTTAACTCGCTCTGGGGCCAACGTCCTGACTTTC	CASSLTRSGANVLTF
TRBJ2-3	NA	14	TRBV5-1	NA	TGCGCCAGCAGCTTGGGGAGGGCGGCAGATACGCAGTATTTT	CASSLGRAADTQYF
TRBJ2-1	NA	13	TRBV4-1	NA	TGCGCGGGGGCCAGGACTGCCGGCAATGAGCAGTTCTTC	CAGARTAGNEQFF
TRBJ1-2	TRBD1	17	TRBV27	NA	TGTGCCAGCAGTCCACTTCGTGTGGGACAGGGGAACTATGGCTACACCTTC	CASSPLRVGQGNYGYTF
TRBJ2-7	NA	15	TRBV7-2	NA	TGTGCCAGCAGCTTAACGGTGGGGCTAACCTACGAGCAGTACTTC	CASSLTVGLTYEQYF
TRBJ2-5	TRBD1	16	TRBV11-2	once	TGTGCCAGCAGCTTCCTCGGACAGGCCTTCCAAGAGACCCAGTACTTC	CASSFLGQAFQETQYF
TRBJ1-1	NA	15	TRBV6-1	NA	TGTGCCAGCAGTGAAGCCGTAGACAGTGGAGTAGTAGCTTTCTTT	CASSEAVDSGVVAFF
TRBJ2-5	NA	15	TRBV5-1	NA	TGCGCCAGCAGCTTGTGGGAACAGGTAGAAGAGACCCAGTACTTC	CASSLWEQVEETQYF
TRBJ2-1	TRBD1	16	TRBV7-6	NA	TGTGCCAGCAGCCTCCTCCCGGGACAGGGGGCGGGGGAGCAGTTCTTC	CASSLLPGQGAGEQFF
TRBJ1-1	NA	14	TRBV7-9	NA	TGTTCCAGCAGCCCTGACAGACAGAACACTGAAGCTTTCTTT	CSSSPDRQNTEAFF
TRBJ2-7	NA	15	TRBV4-2	NA	TGTGCCAGCAGCCAAGATGTCTACCTCTCCTACGAGCAGTACTTC	CASSQDVYLSYEQYF
TRBJ2-5	NA	14	TRBV11-2	NA	TGTGCCAGCAGCCCCTGGGGCAACCAAGAGACCCAGTACTTC	CASSPWGNQETQYF
TRBJ2-2	NA	14	TRBV5-1	NA	TGCGCCAGCACTCTTGGGGGGTACACCGGGGAGCTGTTTTTT	CASTLGGYTGELFF
TRBJ2-7	TRBD2	15	TRBV28	NA	TGTGCCAGCAGGGGCAGCGGGAGGTCCCCCTACGAGCAGTACTTC	CASRGSGRSPYEQYF
TRBJ1-1	NA	12	TRBV5-1	NA	TGCGCCAGCAGCCCCGGGGGGGGTAGGGCTTTCTTT	CASSPGGGRAFF
TRBJ2-3	NA	11	TRBV19	NA	TGTGCCAGTAGTACCCGCCGGGGAACGTATTTT	CASSTRRGTYF
TRBJ1-3	NA	15	TRBV2	NA	TGTGCCAGCAGTCTTAACAGGGACTCTGGAAACACCATATATTTT	CASSLNRDSGNTIYF
TRBJ1-2	NA	13	TRBV2	NA	TGTGCCAGCAGTAGCCCTTTTTCCTATGGCTACACCTTC	CASSSPFSYGYTF
TRBJ1-3	TRBD1	14	TRBV4-2	NA	TGTGCCAGCGTTAACCGGGACAGGGAAGACACCATATATTTT	CASVNRDREDTIYF
TRBJ2-7	NA	12	TRBV11-2	NA	TGTGCCAGCAGCTTACAGGGATACGAGCAGTACTTC	CASSLQGYEQYF
TRBJ2-7	NA	19	TRBV21-1	NA	TGTGCCAGCAGCGCCCCGGGGCGTGATAAGCGGGAGGGCCGCTACGAGCAGTACTTC	CASSAPGRDKREGRYEQYF
TRBJ2-3	TRBD1	13	TRBV19	NA	TGTGCCACCCGGACAGGGAGTACAGATACGCAGTATTTT	CATRTGSTDTQYF
TRBJ2-7	TRBD2	12	TRBV6-5	NA	TGTGCCAGCAGTTCGGTTAGCGGGAGCCGGGACTTC	CASSSVSGSRDF
TRBJ2-1	TRBD2	18	TRBV5-4	NA	TGTGCCAGCAGCTTTTTGCGGATACGGGAGGGGTGGGGCAATGAGCAGTTCTTC	CASSFLRIREGWGNEQFF
TRBJ2-1	TRBD2	15	TRBV7-9	NA	TGTTCCAGCAGCAAGGGACTATCCAAGACGGACGAGCAGTTCTTC	CSSSKGLSKTDEQFF
TRBJ1-6	NA	13	TRBV28	NA	TGTGCCAGCAGTACATCTAGGAGTTCACCCCTCCACTTT	CASSTSRSSPLHF
TRBJ1-6	NA	16	TRBV6-5	NA	TGTGCCAGCAGTTCAGCCGGGGGAAGGAATAATTCACCCCTCCACTTT	CASSSAGGRNNSPLHF
TRBJ2-1	TRBD2	15	TRBV15	NA	TGTGCCACCAGCCTCAGAGCGGGATATGGGAGTGAGCAGTTCTTC	CATSLRAGYGSEQFF
TRBJ2-3	TRBD2	17	TRBV18	NA	TGTGCCAGCTCACCAATTTTTGTTAGCGGGACCGGAGATACGCAGTATTTT	CASSPIFVSGTGDTQYF
TRBJ1-5	TRBD1	14	TRBV27	NA	TGTGCCAGCAGTTTATTTCCAGGGGGACAGCCCCAGCATTTT	CASSLFPGGQPQHF
TRBJ2-7	TRBD2	15	TRBV28	NA	TGTGCCAGCAGTTTACACCTAGCGGGGGGCTGGGAGCAGTACTTC	CASSLHLAGGWEQYF
TRBJ2-6	NA	18	TRBV7-2	NA	TGTGCCAGCAGCGTACAGGGCCCCTTTTCCTCTGGGGCCAACGTCCTGACTTTC	CASSVQGPFSSGANVLTF
TRBJ1-1	NA	13	TRBV28	NA	TGTGCCAGCAGCCCCGAGGTGGACACTGAAGCTTTCTTT	CASSPEVDTEAFF
TRBJ2-7	TRBD2	17	TRBV28	NA	TGTGCCAGCAGTTGGGAGGGAAGGAGCGGGAGTTTCTACGAGCAGTACTTC	CASSWEGRSGSFYEQYF
TRBJ1-1	TRBD1	15	TRBV10-3	NA	TGTGCCATCAGTGAGGGACAGGGGAGGAACACTGAAGCTTTCTTT	CAISEGQGRNTEAFF
TRBJ2-3	NA	13	TRBV7-3	NA	TGTGCCAGCAGCTACCCGGGGACAGATACGCAGTATTTT	CASSYPGTDTQYF
TRBJ2-2	TRBD1	18	TRBV25-1	NA	TGTGCCAGCAGTGAATATGTCCGACAGGGTAGGAGCACCGGGGAGCTGTTTTTT	CASSEYVRQGRSTGELFF
TRBJ1-2	NA	15	TRBV2	NA	TGTGCCAGCAGTGAATCGGGCAGGGTAGTATATGGCTACACCTTC	CASSESGRVVYGYTF
TRBJ2-7	TRBD2	16	TRBV5-1	NA	TGCGCCAGCAGCTTGGCCTTTTCGGGGGAGGGGTACGAGCAGTACTTC	CASSLAFSGEGYEQYF
TRBJ1-1	TRBD1	13	TRBV28	NA	TGTGCCAGCAGTTTAGGACAGGGCACTGAAGCTTTCTTT	CASSLGQGTEAFF
TRBJ1-5	TRBD1	17	TRBV7-9	NA	TGTGCCAGCAGCTTAGCCTCTGGGACAGGTGGAGACCAGCCCCAGCATTTT	CASSLASGTGGDQPQHF
TRBJ1-1	TRBD1	15	TRBV18	once	TGTGCCAGCTCATCCGGGACAGGGCTGAACACTGAAGCTTTCTTT	CASSSGTGLNTEAFF
TRBJ2-1	NA	12	TRBV10-2	few	TGCGCCAGCAGTGAGTCGTCACTAGCTCCGTTCTTC	CASSESSLAPFF
TRBJ1-1	NA	13	TRBV11-2	NA	TGTGCCAGCAGCTTAGTCATGGCAGGTGAAGCTTTCTTT	CASSLVMAGEAFF
TRBJ1-3	TRBD1	16	TRBV7-6	NA	TGTGCCAGCAGCTTAGAGGGACAGGGAGCTGGAAACACCATATATTTT	CASSLEGQGAGNTIYF
TRBJ1-2	TRBD1	16	TRBV7-3	once	TGTTCCAGCAGCTCAAGTAGGGGACAGCGCGCCGAGGGCTACACCTTC	CSSSSSRGQRAEGYTF
TRBJ2-3	NA	15	TRBV18	NA	TGTGCCAGCTCACCAGTCCGGGAGATCACAGATACGCAGTATTTT	CASSPVREITDTQYF
TRBJ2-5	NA	14	TRBV7-6	NA	TGTGCCAGCAGCTTAGTCCAGGGCCCAGAGACCCAGTACTTC	CASSLVQGPETQYF
TRBJ2-1	NA	14	TRBV6-1	NA	TGTGCCAGCAGTCGGGAAAGGGACTACAATGAGCAGTTCTTC	CASSRERDYNEQFF
TRBJ1-4	NA	15	TRBV28	NA	TGTGCCAGCAGTCCCCGGACACCAATTAATGAAAAACTGTTTTTT	CASSPRTPINEKLFF